A selection of T cell receptor beta chains follows, all from one sample in a study of T cell responses to AZD1222 COVID-19 vaccine. The repertoire was sequenced with immunoSEQ multiplex PCR; TCRdb's copy has only in-frame clones and lacks some. Among roughly 24,000 clones listed, 80% to 90% were seen once. This sample comprised peripheral blood, obtained 28 days after the second AZD1222 dose. The receptor source for this set is an adult who received the AZD1222 COVID-19 vaccine. Each CDR3 is given without its conserved first and last residue.

j_call v_call cdr3_aa
TRBJ1-5 TRBV19 ASSGGKGSNQPQH
TRBJ2-2 TRBV24-1 ATRDTLTGELF
TRBJ1-5 TRBV6-2/TRBV6-3 ASSSGPNQPQH
TRBJ2-2 TRBV19 ASRPQPHTGELF
TRBJ1-5 TRBV12-3/TRBV12-4 ASSWRGNQPQH
TRBJ1-2 TRBV6-5 ASSPGPANYGYT
TRBJ2-5 TRBV7-3 ASSLTAGDETQY
TRBJ2-7 TRBV6-1 ASSEAGTVMFYEQY
TRBJ2-7 TRBV5-1 ASSALAGGTPEQY
TRBJ2-7 TRBV27 ASSLSPGGWEQY